Listed below are T cell receptor beta chains from one sample, sequenced in a study of shared clonotypes between healthy human individuals. Method: immunoSEQ multiplex PCR; TCRdb's copy keeps in-frame clones and lacks some. The table has hundreds of thousands of clones, about 96% seen once. Sequenced input: naive CD4+ T cells sorted from blood. The receptors stem from a woman between 25 and 40 years old in good health. Both conserved end residues are part of each CDR3. The order of the fields is CDR3 length, V gene, D gene, clone size, J gene, CDR3 DNA, CDR3 protein. The D gene is left open where the match is weak. Expanded clones get a size class; other rows say once, few or many, or leave the size out.

length: 15; V: TRBV5-1; D: .; size: .; J: TRBJ2-1; DNA: TGCGCCAGCAGCTTGACAGGGAGCTCCTACAATGAGCAGTTCTTC; CDR3: CASSLTGSSYNEQFF
length: 14; V: TRBV29-1; D: .; size: .; J: TRBJ2-7; DNA: TGCAGCGTGACCCGGGCACAAGGTTCCTACGAGCAGTACTTC; CDR3: CSVTRAQGSYEQYF
length: 13; V: TRBV5-1; D: .; size: .; J: TRBJ1-4; DNA: TGCGCCAGCGGATCCTCTGGCGGTGAAAAACTGTTTTTT; CDR3: CASGSSGGEKLFF
length: 14; V: TRBV28; D: TRBD2; size: .; J: TRBJ2-7; DNA: TGTGCCAGCAGTCGACTAGCGGGATCGTACGAGCAGTACTTC; CDR3: CASSRLAGSYEQYF
length: 20; V: TRBV5-1; D: TRBD2; size: once; J: TRBJ2-1; DNA: TGCGCCAGCAGCCCGCGGGCCGGGACTAGCGGGATCTTCAGTGTGAATGAGCAGTTCTTC; CDR3: CASSPRAGTSGIFSVNEQFF
length: 15; V: TRBV5-5; D: .; size: once; J: TRBJ2-6; DNA: TGTGCCAGCAGTTCCTCAGGGCCTGGGGCCAACGTCCTGACTTTC; CDR3: CASSSSGPGANVLTF
length: 12; V: TRBV9; D: .; size: .; J: TRBJ2-7; DNA: TGTGCCCCCCCCGCTAAGGGAGGCGAGCAGTACTTC; CDR3: CAPPAKGGEQYF
length: 14; V: TRBV28; D: .; size: .; J: TRBJ2-1; DNA: TGTGCCAGCAGTTTGACGGGACGCTACAATGAGCAGTTCTTC; CDR3: CASSLTGRYNEQFF
length: 15; V: TRBV7-2; D: .; size: .; J: TRBJ2-7; DNA: TGTGCCAGCAGCGCCTACGCGGACAGCTCCTACGAGCAGTACTTC; CDR3: CASSAYADSSYEQYF
length: 14; V: TRBV14; D: TRBD2; size: .; J: TRBJ2-3; DNA: TGTGCCAGCAGCCAACTAGCGGGCACAGATACGCAGTATTTT; CDR3: CASSQLAGTDTQYF
length: 12; V: TRBV29-1; D: .; size: .; J: TRBJ2-7; DNA: TGCAGCGTTGATGTCGCTGGGGGTGGGCAGTACTTC; CDR3: CSVDVAGGGQYF
length: 14; V: TRBV11-1; D: TRBD2; size: once; J: TRBJ2-7; DNA: TGTGCCAGCAGCTCGGGACTAGCGGCCTACGAGCAGTACTTC; CDR3: CASSSGLAAYEQYF
length: 16; V: TRBV5-1; D: TRBD1; size: .; J: TRBJ2-7; DNA: TGCGCCAGCAGCGGAGAGGGGGCGCTGGATTCCTACGAGCAGTACTTC; CDR3: CASSGEGALDSYEQYF
length: 15; V: TRBV5-1; D: .; size: .; J: TRBJ2-6; DNA: TGCGCCAGCAGCCCAGGGGACGCTGGGGCCAACGTCCTGACTTTC; CDR3: CASSPGDAGANVLTF
length: 16; V: TRBV2; D: TRBD2; size: .; J: TRBJ2-1; DNA: TGTGCCAACCACGGACTAGCGGGACGGGCGCGCAATGAGCAGTTCTTC; CDR3: CANHGLAGRARNEQFF
length: 12; V: TRBV10-3; D: .; size: few; J: TRBJ1-1; DNA: TGTGCCATCAGTTCCCTTGACAGTGAAGCTTTCTTT; CDR3: CAISSLDSEAFF
length: 14; V: TRBV14; D: TRBD1; size: .; J: TRBJ1-2; DNA: TGTGCCAGCAGCCAAGGTGGGACAGTGTATGGCTACACCTTC; CDR3: CASSQGGTVYGYTF
length: 15; V: TRBV6-5; D: .; size: .; J: TRBJ1-2; DNA: TGTGCCAGCAGTTACTCGAAAGCCCCTCAGGGCGGCTACACCTTC; CDR3: CASSYSKAPQGGYTF
length: 14; V: TRBV6-1; D: .; size: .; J: TRBJ1-4; DNA: TGTGCCAGCAGTACTCCAGGAAATCATGAAAAACTGTTTTTT; CDR3: CASSTPGNHEKLFF
length: 11; V: TRBV6-5; D: .; size: .; J: TRBJ1-2; DNA: TGTGCCAGCCGGTCCGCCGGCGGCTACACCTTC; CDR3: CASRSAGGYTF
length: 15; V: TRBV9; D: .; size: .; J: TRBJ2-1; DNA: TGTGCCAGCAGCGTAGTCGGGAGAGGTTTCGATGAGCAGTTCTTC; CDR3: CASSVVGRGFDEQFF
length: 15; V: TRBV6-1; D: TRBD2; size: .; J: TRBJ2-1; DNA: TGTGCCAGCAGAGGGTCACTAGCGGGGACCAATGAGCAGTTCTTC; CDR3: CASRGSLAGTNEQFF
length: 16; V: TRBV4-2; D: TRBD2; size: .; J: TRBJ2-1; DNA: TGTGCCAGCAGCCAACTAAAACTAGCGGAAGACAATGAGCAGTTCTTC; CDR3: CASSQLKLAEDNEQFF
length: 17; V: TRBV19; D: TRBD2; size: .; J: TRBJ2-3; DNA: TGTGCCAGTAGTACGGGGGCTAGCGGGGACCTCACAGATACGCAGTATTTT; CDR3: CASSTGASGDLTDTQYF
length: 13; V: TRBV27; D: .; size: .; J: TRBJ1-1; DNA: TGTGCCAGCAGTTTTGAACGTGTTGCTGAAGCTTTCTTT; CDR3: CASSFERVAEAFF
length: 10; V: TRBV20-1; D: .; size: .; J: TRBJ2-7; DNA: TGCAGTGCTTGGGGACACGAGCAGTACTTC; CDR3: CSAWGHEQYF
length: 16; V: TRBV5-6; D: .; size: .; J: TRBJ2-7; DNA: TGTGCCAGCAGCTTAGGGTGGGACGCCCTCTCCTACGAGCAGTACTTC; CDR3: CASSLGWDALSYEQYF